These T cell receptor beta chains were read from a single sample in a study of blood T cell repertoires in COVID-19. Method: immunoSEQ multiplex PCR; TCRdb's copy keeps in-frame clones and lacks some. The profile shows 450,000 or so clones, approximately 91% of them singletons. Material for sequencing was peripheral blood. The source of these receptors is a woman between 40 and 50 years old with COVID-19, enrolled during active disease. Both conserved end residues are part of each CDR3. D genes are given only for firm matches. Only part of the rows carry a size: once, few, many, or a class if the clone is expanded.

d_gene	v_gene	j_gene	abundance	CDR3aa	CDR3nt
TRBD1	TRBV28	TRBJ1-4	NA	CASSTTGGAWEKLFF	TGTGCCAGCAGTACTACAGGGGGCGCGTGGGAAAAACTGTTTTTT
TRBD1	TRBV4-1	TRBJ1-2	NA	CASSGTGTNYGYTF	TGCGCCAGCAGCGGGACAGGGACTAACTATGGCTACACCTTC
TRBD1	TRBV18	TRBJ1-1	NA	CASSPPTGEYTEAFF	TGTGCCAGCTCACCACCGACAGGGGAGTACACTGAAGCTTTCTTT
TRBD1	TRBV28	TRBJ1-2	NA	CASSSPRQGYGYTF	TGTGCCAGCAGCTCTCCCCGACAGGGATATGGCTACACCTTC
NA	TRBV14	TRBJ1-1	few	CASSQSRGRAEAFF	TGTGCCAGCAGCCAATCTCGGGGAAGGGCTGAAGCTTTCTTT
NA	TRBV6-2/TRBV6-3	TRBJ1-5	NA	CASSYSSYQPQHF	TGTGCCAGCAGTTACTCGAGTTATCAGCCCCAGCATTTT
NA	TRBV28	TRBJ1-5	NA	CASSAGGSNQPQHF	TGTGCCAGCAGTGCGGGGGGAAGCAATCAGCCCCAGCATTTT
NA	TRBV6-2/TRBV6-3	TRBJ2-1	NA	CASSSRVLRVIEQFF	TGTGCCAGCAGTTCCAGGGTCCTACGAGTAATTGAGCAGTTCTTC
NA	TRBV5-1	TRBJ2-2	NA	CASSLGRTNTGELFF	TGCGCCAGCAGCTTGGGCAGGACGAACACCGGGGAGCTGTTTTTT
NA	TRBV7-8	TRBJ2-3	NA	CASSKPRVSRVDTQYF	TGTGCCAGCAGCAAACCTAGAGTTTCCCGGGTAGATACGCAGTATTTT
TRBD1	TRBV28	TRBJ2-5	few	CASHGTDQETQYF	TGTGCCAGCCATGGGACAGACCAAGAGACCCAGTACTTC
NA	TRBV19	TRBJ2-5	once	CASSGRHLLETQYF	TGTGCCAGTAGTGGAAGACACCTACTCGAGACCCAGTACTTC
TRBD1	TRBV5-5	TRBJ1-3	few	CASSSTGDGNTIYF	TGTGCCAGCAGCTCAACAGGGGACGGAAACACCATATATTTT
NA	TRBV7-9	TRBJ1-1	NA	CASRETGRTAEAFF	TGTGCCAGCAGGGAAACGGGGAGGACGGCTGAAGCTTTCTTT
NA	TRBV28	TRBJ1-1	NA	CASSLTLRNTEAFF	TGTGCCAGCAGTTTGACACTGAGGAACACTGAAGCTTTCTTT
NA	TRBV19	TRBJ2-7	NA	CASSIDETRREQYF	TGTGCCAGTAGTATAGATGAGACACGTCGGGAGCAGTACTTC
NA	TRBV4-3	TRBJ2-7	NA	CASSQDSGSYEQYF	TGCGCCAGCAGCCAAGACAGTGGCAGCTACGAGCAGTACTTC
NA	TRBV28	TRBJ1-1	NA	CASPGAGTHTEAFF	TGTGCCAGCCCGGGTGCCGGGACACACACTGAAGCTTTCTTT
TRBD1	TRBV30	TRBJ2-7	NA	CAWGDRGYEQYF	TGTGCCTGGGGGGACAGGGGCTACGAGCAGTACTTC
NA	TRBV9	TRBJ2-2	NA	CASSSPQSGLTGELFF	TGTGCCAGCAGCTCCCCTCAGAGCGGCCTCACCGGGGAGCTGTTTTTT
TRBD1	TRBV28	TRBJ2-2	NA	CASSLWTGGTGELFF	TGTGCCAGCAGTTTATGGACAGGGGGCACCGGGGAGCTGTTTTTT
NA	TRBV4-3	TRBJ1-4	NA	CASSQHRPGEHLKLFF	TGCGCCAGCAGCCAACACCGCCCGGGAGAACATCTGAAACTGTTTTTT
TRBD1	TRBV7-3	TRBJ1-2	NA	CASSTRTGHISF	TGTGCCAGCAGCACCCGGACAGGTCATATTTCCTTC
NA	TRBV28	TRBJ1-1	NA	CASSPRAGSNTEAFF	TGTGCCAGCAGTCCCCGAGCGGGCTCTAACACTGAAGCTTTCTTT
NA	TRBV14	TRBJ1-2	NA	CASSQDIGHYGYTF	TGTGCCAGCAGCCAAGATATTGGGCATTATGGCTACACCTTC
TRBD1	TRBV6-5	TRBJ2-7	few	CASSYSTGGLYEQYF	TGTGCCAGCAGTTACTCAACAGGGGGCTTATACGAGCAGTACTTC
NA	TRBV5-1	TRBJ2-2	NA	CASSYEGGAGGELFF	TGCGCCAGCAGCTACGAAGGGGGGGCCGGCGGGGAGCTGTTTTTT
NA	TRBV7-3	TRBJ1-2	NA	CASSLNGPRTSYGYTF	TGTGCCAGCAGCTTAAATGGCCCCCGGACATCCTATGGCTACACCTTC
TRBD1	TRBV19	TRBJ1-4	NA	CASSIDFPGQGIGDEKLFF	TGTGCCAGTAGTATAGACTTCCCGGGACAGGGCATCGGAGATGAAAAACTGTTTTTT
TRBD1	TRBV5-1	TRBJ2-5	once	CASSSGQLYQETQYF	TGCGCCAGCAGCTCGGGACAGCTATACCAAGAGACCCAGTACTTC
NA	TRBV6-5	TRBJ1-1	NA	CASSLPPGTEAFF	TGTGCCAGCAGCCTTCCCCCGGGGACTGAAGCTTTCTTT
NA	TRBV4-1	TRBJ2-5	NA	CASSTGEGEETQYF	TGCGCCAGCAGCACCGGAGAGGGGGAAGAGACCCAGTACTTC
NA	TRBV27	TRBJ1-6	NA	CASSWNRAHSPLHF	TGTGCCAGCAGTTGGAACAGGGCACATTCACCCCTCCACTTT
NA	TRBV7-9	TRBJ2-5	NA	CASSPRQKSGETQYF	TGTGCCAGCAGCCCCCGACAGAAGTCTGGAGAGACCCAGTACTTC
TRBD1	TRBV28	TRBJ2-1	NA	CASSLGTGSNEQFF	TGTGCCAGCAGTTTGGGGACAGGGTCGAATGAGCAGTTCTTC
TRBD1	TRBV19	TRBJ1-2	NA	CASSLNRGPGYTF	TGTGCCAGTAGTCTCAACAGGGGTCCCGGCTACACCTTC
NA	TRBV4-3	TRBJ1-1	NA	CASSQGPLGQGKNTEAFF	TGCGCCAGCAGCCAAGGGCCCCTTGGGCAGGGAAAGAACACTGAAGCTTTCTTT
NA	TRBV9	TRBJ1-2	once	CASSVGGTGIYGYTF	TGTGCCAGCAGCGTTGGAGGCACGGGGATCTATGGCTACACCTTC
TRBD1	TRBV7-9	TRBJ1-4	NA	CASSSGPRDRDLGKLFF	TGTGCCAGCAGTTCCGGGCCCCGCGACAGGGACCTCGGGAAACTGTTTTTT
TRBD2	TRBV5-5	TRBJ2-7	NA	CASSAGTTTYEQYF	TGTGCCAGCAGTGCGGGGACTACCACCTACGAGCAGTACTTC
TRBD2	TRBV6-5	TRBJ2-3	NA	CASSRLAAITDTQYF	TGTGCCAGCAGCAGACTAGCGGCGATCACAGATACGCAGTATTTT
TRBD1	TRBV7-9	TRBJ1-1	NA	CASSPGQNGVAFF	TGTGCCAGCAGCCCGGGACAGAACGGAGTAGCTTTCTTT